These T cell receptor beta chains were read from a single sample in a study of blood T cell repertoires in COVID-19. This table comes from immunoSEQ multiplex PCR, and its TCRdb copy is limited to in-frame clones, with some not included. The table includes over 150,000 clones, roughly 87% detected once. Sample: PBMCs or T cells enriched from blood (not recorded which). These receptors all stem from a woman in her twenties or thirties who had recovered from COVID-19. Each CDR3 is given with its conserved first and last residue. The D gene is left open where the match is weak. Some rows have no size entry. The others give once, few or many, or a class for an expanded clone.

D	V	J	size	length	DNA	CDR3
TRBD1	TRBV5-1	TRBJ2-7	NA	16	TGCGCCAGCAGATACGAATGGACAGGGGGTGACTACGAGCAGTACTTC	CASRYEWTGGDYEQYF
TRBD1	TRBV7-3	TRBJ2-2	NA	15	TGTGCCAGCAGCCCCCGCAACAGGGGGCAGGGGGAGCTGTTTTTT	CASSPRNRGQGELFF
TRBD2	TRBV7-9	TRBJ2-1	once	16	TGTGCCAGCAGCTTAGGGGCGGGAGTGTCCTACAATGAGCAGTTCTTC	CASSLGAGVSYNEQFF
NA	TRBV6-5	TRBJ2-5	NA	15	TGTGCCAGCAGTTACGGACTGACCGTACAAGAGACCCAGTACTTC	CASSYGLTVQETQYF
NA	TRBV12-3/TRBV12-4	TRBJ1-5	NA	13	TGTGCCAGCAGTTTAAGGCAGGGGCTGCCCCAGCATTTT	CASSLRQGLPQHF
TRBD1	TRBV7-9	TRBJ1-2	NA	14	TGTGCCAGCAGCTTACCGGGGACAGTAGATGGCTACACCTTC	CASSLPGTVDGYTF
TRBD2	TRBV9	TRBJ2-1	NA	16	TGTGCCAGCAGCGTAGGATTAGCGGGAACCTACAATGAGCAGTTCTTC	CASSVGLAGTYNEQFF
NA	TRBV6-2/TRBV6-3	TRBJ2-7	NA	17	TGTGCCAGCAGTTCTCCCGAGGGTGGGAGGCCGTCCTACGAGCAGTACTTC	CASSSPEGGRPSYEQYF
NA	TRBV9	TRBJ2-3	NA	14	TGTGCCAGCAGCGACCCGCGAGCCGCAGATACGCAGTATTTT	CASSDPRAADTQYF
NA	TRBV9	TRBJ1-2	NA	12	TGTGCCAGCAGAGAGGTTCAGAACGGCTACACCTTC	CASREVQNGYTF
NA	TRBV4-1	TRBJ2-1	NA	13	TGCGCCAGCAGCCAAGGGACTCCCAATGAGCAGTTCTTC	CASSQGTPNEQFF
TRBD1	TRBV7-8	TRBJ2-1	NA	15	TGTGCCAGCAGCTTAGCGGGACAGTACTACAATGAGCAGTTCTTC	CASSLAGQYYNEQFF
TRBD2	TRBV11-3	TRBJ2-7	NA	16	TGTGCCAGCAGCCGGGGGGACGGTCTGTCCACCTACGAGCAGTACTTC	CASSRGDGLSTYEQYF
NA	TRBV12-5	TRBJ2-2	NA	16	TGTGCTAGTGGCCTCGACTTCGGGGGGCCCGGCGGGGAGCTGTTTTTT	CASGLDFGGPGGELFF
TRBD1	TRBV28	TRBJ2-7	NA	15	TGTGCCAGCAGTCGACCGGGACAGGGCCTCTACGAGCAGTACTTC	CASSRPGQGLYEQYF
TRBD1	TRBV6-5	TRBJ2-1	NA	15	TGTGCCAGCAGTTTGGACAGGAGCTCCTACAATGAGCAGTTCTTC	CASSLDRSSYNEQFF
TRBD2	TRBV18	TRBJ2-7	once	16	TGTGCCAGCTCACCCGAAGGGCGGGAGGTCTCCTACGAGCAGTACTTC	CASSPEGREVSYEQYF
TRBD1	TRBV7-2	TRBJ1-1	once	15	TGTGCCAGCAGCTTAGAGGGGGCCCCAGGAAGTGAAGCTTTCTTT	CASSLEGAPGSEAFF
TRBD2	TRBV5-1	TRBJ2-1	NA	14	TGCGCCAGCCAGCGCGGGGGTTCCTACAATGAGCAGTTCTTC	CASQRGGSYNEQFF